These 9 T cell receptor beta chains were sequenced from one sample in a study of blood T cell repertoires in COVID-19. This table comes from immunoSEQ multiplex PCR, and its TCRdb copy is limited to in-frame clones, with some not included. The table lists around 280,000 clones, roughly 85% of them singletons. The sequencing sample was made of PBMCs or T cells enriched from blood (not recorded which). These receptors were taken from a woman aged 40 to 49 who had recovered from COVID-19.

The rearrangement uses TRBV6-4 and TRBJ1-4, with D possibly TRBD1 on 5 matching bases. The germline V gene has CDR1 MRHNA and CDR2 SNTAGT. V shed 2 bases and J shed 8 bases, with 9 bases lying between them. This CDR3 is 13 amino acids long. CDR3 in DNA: TGTGCCAGCAGTGACGCCTCAGGGGAAAAACTGTTTTTT. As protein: CASSDASGEKLFF.

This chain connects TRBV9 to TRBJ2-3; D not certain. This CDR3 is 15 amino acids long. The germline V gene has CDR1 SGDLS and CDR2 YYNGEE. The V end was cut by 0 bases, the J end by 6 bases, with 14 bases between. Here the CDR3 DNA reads TGTGCCAGCAGCGTAGTCGAGGCCCTCGGCGATACGCAGTATTTT. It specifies CASSVVEALGDTQYF.

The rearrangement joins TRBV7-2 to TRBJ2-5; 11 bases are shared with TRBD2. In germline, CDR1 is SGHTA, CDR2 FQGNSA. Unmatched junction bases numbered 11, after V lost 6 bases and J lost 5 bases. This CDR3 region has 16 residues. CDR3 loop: CASSYSGRAQVETQYF. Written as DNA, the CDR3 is TGTGCCAGCAGTTATAGCGGGAGGGCCCAGGTGGAGACCCAGTACTTC. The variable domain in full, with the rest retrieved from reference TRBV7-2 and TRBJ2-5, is GAGVSQSPSNKVTEKGKDVELRCDPISGHTALYWYRQSLGQGLEFLIYFQGNSAPDKSGLPSDRFSAERTGGSVSTLTIQRTQQEDSAVYLCASSYSGRAQVETQYFGPGTRLLVL.

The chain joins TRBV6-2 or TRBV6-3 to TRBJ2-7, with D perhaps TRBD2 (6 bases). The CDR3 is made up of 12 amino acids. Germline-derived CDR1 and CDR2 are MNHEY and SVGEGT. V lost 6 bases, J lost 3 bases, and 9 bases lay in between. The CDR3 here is CASSLDYYEQYF. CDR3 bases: TGTGCCAGCAGCCTGGACTACTACGAGCAGTACTTC.

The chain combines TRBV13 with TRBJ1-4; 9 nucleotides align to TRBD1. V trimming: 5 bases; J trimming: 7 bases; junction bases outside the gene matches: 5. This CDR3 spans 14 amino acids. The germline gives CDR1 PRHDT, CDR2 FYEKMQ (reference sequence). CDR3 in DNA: TGTGCCAGCAGCATTCGGACAGGGGTTGAAAAACTGTTTTTT. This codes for CASSIRTGVEKLFF.

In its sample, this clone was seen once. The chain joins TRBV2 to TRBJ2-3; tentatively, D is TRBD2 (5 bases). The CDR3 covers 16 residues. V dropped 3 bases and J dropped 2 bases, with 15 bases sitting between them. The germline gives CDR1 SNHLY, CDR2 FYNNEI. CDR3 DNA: TGTGCCAGCAGTGAGCGGGCCTTGGCCCTCACAGATACGCAGTATTTT. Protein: CASSERALALTDTQYF.

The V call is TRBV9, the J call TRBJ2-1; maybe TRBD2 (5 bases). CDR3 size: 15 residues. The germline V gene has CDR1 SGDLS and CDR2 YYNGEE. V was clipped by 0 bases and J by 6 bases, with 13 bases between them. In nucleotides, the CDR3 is TGTGCCAGCAGCGTAGTTGCGGGTTGGGTCAATGAGCAGTTCTTC. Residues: CASSVVAGWVNEQFF.

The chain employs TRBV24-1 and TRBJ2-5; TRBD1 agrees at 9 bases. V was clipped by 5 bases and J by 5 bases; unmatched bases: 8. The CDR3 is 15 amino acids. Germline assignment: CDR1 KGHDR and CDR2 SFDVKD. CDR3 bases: TGTGCCACCAGTGCCGGACAGGGGAACTTCGAGACCCAGTACTTC. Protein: CATSAGQGNFETQYF.

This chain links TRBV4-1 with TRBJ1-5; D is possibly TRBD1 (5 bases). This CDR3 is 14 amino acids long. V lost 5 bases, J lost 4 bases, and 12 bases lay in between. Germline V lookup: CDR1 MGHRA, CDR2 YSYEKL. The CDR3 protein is CASSVGGTNQPQHF. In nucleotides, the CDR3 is TGCGCCAGCAGCGTCGGGGGGACTAATCAGCCCCAGCATTTT.